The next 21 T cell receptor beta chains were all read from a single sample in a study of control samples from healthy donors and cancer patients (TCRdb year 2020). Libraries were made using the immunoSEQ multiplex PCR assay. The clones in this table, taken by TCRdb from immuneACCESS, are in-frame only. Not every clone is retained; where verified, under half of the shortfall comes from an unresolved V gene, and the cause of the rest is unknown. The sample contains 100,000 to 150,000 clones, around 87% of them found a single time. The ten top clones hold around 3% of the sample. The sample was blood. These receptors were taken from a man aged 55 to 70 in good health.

The CDR3 DNA reads as TGTGCCAGCAGTTTCAGGGGAACAAGAACTGAAGCTTTCTTT. Its protein is CASSFRGTRTEAFF. The genes are TRBV28 and TRBJ1-1; perhaps TRBD1 as D (6 bases). V was clipped by 3 bases and J by 5 bases, with 13 bases between them. The CDR3 is 14 residues long. Germline CDR1 reads MDHEN; CDR2 reads SYDVKM.

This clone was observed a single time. CDR3 coding DNA: TGTGCCAGCAGTTTAACTTCGGCAGGGAAGGGCTATGGCTACACCTTC. Translating it yields CASSLTSAGKGYGYTF. The rearrangement joins TRBV28 to TRBJ1-2; possible D gene TRBD1, 5 bases. V lost 2 bases to trimming and J lost 4 bases, with 17 bases between them. From germline, CDR1 is MDHEN and CDR2 SYDVKM. The CDR3 has 16 amino acids.

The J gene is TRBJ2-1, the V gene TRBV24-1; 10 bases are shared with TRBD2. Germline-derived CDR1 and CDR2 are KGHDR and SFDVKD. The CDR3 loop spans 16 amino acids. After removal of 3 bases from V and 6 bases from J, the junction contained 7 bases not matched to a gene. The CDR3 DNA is TGTGCCACCAGTGATCTTCTAGCGGGGGAATCCAATGAGCAGTTCTTC. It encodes CATSDLLAGESNEQFF.

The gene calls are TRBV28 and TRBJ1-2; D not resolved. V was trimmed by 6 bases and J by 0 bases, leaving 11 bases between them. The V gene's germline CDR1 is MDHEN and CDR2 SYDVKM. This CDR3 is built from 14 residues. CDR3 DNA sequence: TGTGCCAGCAGGCCGTTTCCCCCTAACTATGGCTACACCTTC. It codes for CASRPFPPNYGYTF.

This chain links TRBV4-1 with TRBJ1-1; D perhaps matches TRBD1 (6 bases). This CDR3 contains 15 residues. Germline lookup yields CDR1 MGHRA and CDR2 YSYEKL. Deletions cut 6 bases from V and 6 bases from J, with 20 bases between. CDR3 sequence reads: CASRENPGDGPEAFF. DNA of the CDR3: TGCGCCAGCAGAGAAAACCCAGGGGACGGGCCTGAAGCTTTCTTT.

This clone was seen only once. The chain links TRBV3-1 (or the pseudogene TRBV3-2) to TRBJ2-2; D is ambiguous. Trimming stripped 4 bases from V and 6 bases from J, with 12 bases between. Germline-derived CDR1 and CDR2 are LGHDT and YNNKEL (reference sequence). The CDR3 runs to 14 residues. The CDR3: CASSPLPGAGELFF. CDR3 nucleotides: TGTGCCAGCAGCCCACTCCCCGGCGCCGGGGAGCTGTTTTTT.

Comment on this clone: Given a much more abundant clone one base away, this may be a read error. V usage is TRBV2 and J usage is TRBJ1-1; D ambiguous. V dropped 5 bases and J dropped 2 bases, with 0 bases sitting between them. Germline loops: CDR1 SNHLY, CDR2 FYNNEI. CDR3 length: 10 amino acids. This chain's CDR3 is CASSNTEAFF. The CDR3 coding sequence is TGTGCCAGCAGTAACACTGAAGCTTTCTTT.

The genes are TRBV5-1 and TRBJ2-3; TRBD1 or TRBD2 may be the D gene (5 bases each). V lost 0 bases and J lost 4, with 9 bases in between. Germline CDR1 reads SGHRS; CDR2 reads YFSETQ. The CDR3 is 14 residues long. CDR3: CASSLGRDPDTQYF. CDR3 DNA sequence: TGCGCCAGCAGCTTGGGACGGGACCCAGATACGCAGTATTTT.

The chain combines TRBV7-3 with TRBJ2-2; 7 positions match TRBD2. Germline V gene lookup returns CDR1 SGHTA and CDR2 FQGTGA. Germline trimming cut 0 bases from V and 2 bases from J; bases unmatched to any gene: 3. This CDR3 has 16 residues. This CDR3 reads CASSLTGGYNTGELFF. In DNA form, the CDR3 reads TGTGCCAGCAGCTTAACGGGAGGGTACAACACCGGGGAGCTGTTTTTT.

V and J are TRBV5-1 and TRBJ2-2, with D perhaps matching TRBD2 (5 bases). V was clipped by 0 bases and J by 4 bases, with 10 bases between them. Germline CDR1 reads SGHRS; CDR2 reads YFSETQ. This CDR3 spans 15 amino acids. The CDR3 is CASSLVTGSTGELFF. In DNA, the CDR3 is TGCGCCAGCAGCTTGGTGACGGGGTCCACCGGGGAGCTGTTTTTT. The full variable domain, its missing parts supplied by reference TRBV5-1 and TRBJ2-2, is KAGVTQTPRYLIKTRGQQVTLSCSPISGHRSVSWYQQTPGQGLQFLFEYFSETQRNKGNFPGRFSGRQFSNSRSEMNVSTLELGDSALYLCASSLVTGSTGELFFGEGSRLTVL.

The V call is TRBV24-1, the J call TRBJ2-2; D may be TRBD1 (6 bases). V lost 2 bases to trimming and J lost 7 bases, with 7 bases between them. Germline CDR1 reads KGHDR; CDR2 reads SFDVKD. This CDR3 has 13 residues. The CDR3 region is CATSDSQGGELFF. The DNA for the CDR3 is TGTGCCACCAGTGATTCACAGGGCGGGGAGCTGTTTTTT.

The CDR3 DNA sequence: TGTGCCAGCAGTCGGGACGTGCCCAATCAGCCCCAGCATTTT. Translation: CASSRDVPNQPQHF. The chain has TRBV5-5 and TRBJ1-5; a weak D match, TRBD1 (5 bases). This CDR3 region has 14 residues. Germline V lookup: CDR1 SGHKS, CDR2 YYEKEE (reference sequence). V was trimmed by 5 bases and J by 3 bases, leaving 12 bases between them.

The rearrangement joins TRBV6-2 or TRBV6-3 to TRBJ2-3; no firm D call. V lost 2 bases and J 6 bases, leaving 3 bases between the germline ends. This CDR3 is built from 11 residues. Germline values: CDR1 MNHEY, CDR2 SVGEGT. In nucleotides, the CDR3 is TGTGCCAGCAGTTACGGGGATACGCAGTATTTT. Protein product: CASSYGDTQYF.

CDR3: CASSSTVGSGNTIYF. The CDR3 nucleotides are TGTGCCAGCAGCTCGACAGTGGGATCTGGAAACACCATATATTTT. J is TRBJ1-3 and V is TRBV7-2, with D perhaps TRBD1 (5 bases). V dropped 4 bases and J dropped 1 base, with 11 bases sitting between them. The CDR3 has 15 amino acids. CDR1 is SGHTA and CDR2 is FQGNSA in the germline V gene.

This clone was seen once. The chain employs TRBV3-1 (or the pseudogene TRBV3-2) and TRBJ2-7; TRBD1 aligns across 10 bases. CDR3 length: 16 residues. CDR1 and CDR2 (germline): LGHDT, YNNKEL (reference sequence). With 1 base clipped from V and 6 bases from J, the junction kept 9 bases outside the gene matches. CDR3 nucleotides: TGTGCCAGCAGCCAAGCCCCCGGGACAGGGGCCTCCGAGCAGTACTTC. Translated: CASSQAPGTGASEQYF.

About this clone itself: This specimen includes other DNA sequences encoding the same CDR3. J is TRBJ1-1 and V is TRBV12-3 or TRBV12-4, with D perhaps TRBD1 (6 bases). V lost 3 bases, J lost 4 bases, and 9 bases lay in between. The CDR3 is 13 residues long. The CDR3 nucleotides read TGTGCCAGCAGTTTGGGGGCGGGCACTGAAGCTTTCTTT. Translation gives CASSLGAGTEAFF.

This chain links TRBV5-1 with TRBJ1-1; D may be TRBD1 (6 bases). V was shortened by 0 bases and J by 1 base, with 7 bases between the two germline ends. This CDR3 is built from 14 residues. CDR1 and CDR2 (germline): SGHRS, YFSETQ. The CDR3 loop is CASSLVTGNTEAFF. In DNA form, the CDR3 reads TGCGCCAGCAGCTTGGTGACAGGGAACACTGAAGCTTTCTTT. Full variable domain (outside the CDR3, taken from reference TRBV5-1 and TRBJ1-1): KAGVTQTPRYLIKTRGQQVTLSCSPISGHRSVSWYQQTPGQGLQFLFEYFSETQRNKGNFPGRFSGRQFSNSRSEMNVSTLELGDSALYLCASSLVTGNTEAFFGQGTRLTVV.

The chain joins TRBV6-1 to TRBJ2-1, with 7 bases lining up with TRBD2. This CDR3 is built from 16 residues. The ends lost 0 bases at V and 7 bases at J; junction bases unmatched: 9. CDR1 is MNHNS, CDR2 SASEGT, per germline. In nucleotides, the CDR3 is TGTGCCAGCAGTGAAGCGACTAGCCGCATAAGGAATGAGCAGTTCTTC. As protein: CASSEATSRIRNEQFF.

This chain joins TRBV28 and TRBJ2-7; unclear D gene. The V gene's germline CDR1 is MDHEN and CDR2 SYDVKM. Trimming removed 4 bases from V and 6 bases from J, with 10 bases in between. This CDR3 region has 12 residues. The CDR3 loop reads CASSWALLEQYF. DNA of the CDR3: TGTGCCAGCAGTTGGGCCCTACTCGAGCAGTACTTC.

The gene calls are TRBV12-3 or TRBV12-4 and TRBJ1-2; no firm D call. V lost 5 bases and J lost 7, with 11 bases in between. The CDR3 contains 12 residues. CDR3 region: CASSRPAGGYTF. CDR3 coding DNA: TGTGCCAGCAGTCGTCCCGCGGGTGGCTACACCTTC.

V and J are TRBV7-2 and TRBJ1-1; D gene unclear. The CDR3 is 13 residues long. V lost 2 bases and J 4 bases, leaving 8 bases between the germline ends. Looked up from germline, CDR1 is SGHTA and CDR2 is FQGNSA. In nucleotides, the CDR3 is TGTGCCAGCAGCTTATCGACAATCACTGAAGCTTTCTTT. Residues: CASSLSTITEAFF.